This T cell receptor beta chain was documented in a study of T cell responses to AZD1222 COVID-19 vaccine. Study conclusions and caveats: None of the repertoires were sampled until the peak T cell response had passed.

CDR1 is LGHDT, CDR2 YNNKEL, per germline (reference sequence). V lost 6 bases to trimming and J lost 5 bases; unmatched junction nucleotides: 5. This CDR3 is built from 14 residues. Some clones are missing from TCRdb's copy, which holds only in-frame ones; the method was immunoSEQ multiplex PCR. The sample records approximately 99,000 clones, about 90% being singletons. In regard to this clone: Its antigen remains unknown.

This specimen consisted of peripheral blood, obtained on day 0 of AZD1222 vaccination. The chain links TRBV3-1 (or the pseudogene TRBV3-2) to TRBJ1-2; TRBD1 aligns across 11 bases. This clonotype originated in an adult in good health. The CDR3 coding sequence is TGTGCCAGCAGTGGAAGGGACAGGGGGTATGGCTACACCTTC. This translates into CASSGRDRGYGYTF.